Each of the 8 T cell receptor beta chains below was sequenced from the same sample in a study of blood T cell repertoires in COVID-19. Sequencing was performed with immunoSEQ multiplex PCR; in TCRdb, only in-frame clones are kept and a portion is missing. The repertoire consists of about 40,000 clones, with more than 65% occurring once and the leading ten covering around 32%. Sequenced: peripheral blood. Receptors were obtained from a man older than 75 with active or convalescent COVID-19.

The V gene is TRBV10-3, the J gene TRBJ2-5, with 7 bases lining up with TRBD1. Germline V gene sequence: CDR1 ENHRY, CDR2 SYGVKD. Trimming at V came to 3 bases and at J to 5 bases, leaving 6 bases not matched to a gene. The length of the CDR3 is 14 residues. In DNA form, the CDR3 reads TGTGCCATCAGTGATCCGGACAGGCGGGAGACCCAGTACTTC. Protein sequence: CAISDPDRRETQYF.

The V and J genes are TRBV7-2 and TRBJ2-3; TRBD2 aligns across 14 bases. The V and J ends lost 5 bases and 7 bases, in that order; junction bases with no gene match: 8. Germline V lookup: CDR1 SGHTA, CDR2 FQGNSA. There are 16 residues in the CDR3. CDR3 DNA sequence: TGTGCCAGCAGCCCAACCGGGACTAGCGGGAGATATACGCAGTATTTT. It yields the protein CASSPTGTSGRYTQYF.

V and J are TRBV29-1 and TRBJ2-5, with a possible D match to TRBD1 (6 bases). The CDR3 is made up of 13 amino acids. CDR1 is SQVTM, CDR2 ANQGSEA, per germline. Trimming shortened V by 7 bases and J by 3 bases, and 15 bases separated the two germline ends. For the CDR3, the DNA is TGCAGCGCCATCAGGGGCTTGGAAGAGACCCAGTACTTC. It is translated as CSAIRGLEETQYF.

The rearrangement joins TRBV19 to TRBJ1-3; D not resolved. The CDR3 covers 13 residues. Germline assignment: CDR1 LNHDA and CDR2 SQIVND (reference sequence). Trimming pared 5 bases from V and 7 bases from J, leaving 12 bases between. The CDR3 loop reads CASSRHSKNTIYF. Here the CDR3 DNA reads TGTGCCAGTAGTCGGCACAGCAAGAACACCATATATTTT.

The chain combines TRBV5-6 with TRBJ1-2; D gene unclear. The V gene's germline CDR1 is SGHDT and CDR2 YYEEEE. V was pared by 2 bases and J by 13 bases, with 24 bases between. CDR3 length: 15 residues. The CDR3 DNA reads TGTGCCAGCAGCTTACCCCCCGAGGGAGCTGGTTCGGCCACCTTC. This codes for CASSLPPEGAGSATF.

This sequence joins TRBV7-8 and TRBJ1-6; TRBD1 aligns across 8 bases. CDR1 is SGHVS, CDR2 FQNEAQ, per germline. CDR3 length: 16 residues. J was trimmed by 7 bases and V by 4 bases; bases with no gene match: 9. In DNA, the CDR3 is TGTGCCAGCAGCTCCACAGGGGGGGGAGACAATTCACCCCTCCACTTT. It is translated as CASSSTGGGDNSPLHF.

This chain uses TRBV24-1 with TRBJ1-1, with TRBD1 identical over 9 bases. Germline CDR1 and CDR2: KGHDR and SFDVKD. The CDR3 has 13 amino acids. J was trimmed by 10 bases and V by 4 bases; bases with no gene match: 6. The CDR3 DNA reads TGTGCCACCAGTGAAACTGGGACAGGGACAGCTTTCTTT. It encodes CATSETGTGTAFF.

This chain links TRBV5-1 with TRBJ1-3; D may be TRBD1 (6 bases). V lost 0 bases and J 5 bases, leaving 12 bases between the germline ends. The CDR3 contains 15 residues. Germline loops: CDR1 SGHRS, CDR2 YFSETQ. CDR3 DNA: TGCGCCAGCAGCTTGGAAGGGGGAATAAGAAACACCATATATTTT. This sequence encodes CASSLEGGIRNTIYF.